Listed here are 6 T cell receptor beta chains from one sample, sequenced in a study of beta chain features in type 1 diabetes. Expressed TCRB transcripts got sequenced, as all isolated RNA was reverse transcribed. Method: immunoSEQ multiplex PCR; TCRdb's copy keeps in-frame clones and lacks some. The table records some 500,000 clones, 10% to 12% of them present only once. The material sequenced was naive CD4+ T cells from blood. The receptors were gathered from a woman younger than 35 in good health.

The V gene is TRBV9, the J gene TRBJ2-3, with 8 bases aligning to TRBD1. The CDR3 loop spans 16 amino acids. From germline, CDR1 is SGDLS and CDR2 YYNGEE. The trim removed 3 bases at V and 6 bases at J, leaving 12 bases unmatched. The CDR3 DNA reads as TGTGCCAGCAGCGAGGGGACTGGACAGGGAGGCGATACGCAGTATTTT. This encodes CASSEGTGQGGDTQYF.

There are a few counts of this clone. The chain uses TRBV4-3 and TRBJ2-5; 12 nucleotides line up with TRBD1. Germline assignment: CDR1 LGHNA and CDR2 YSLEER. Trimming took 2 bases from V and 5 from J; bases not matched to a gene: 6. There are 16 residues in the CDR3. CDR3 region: CASSQWGQGARETQYF. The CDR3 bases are TGCGCCAGCAGCCAATGGGGACAGGGGGCCAGGGAGACCCAGTACTTC.

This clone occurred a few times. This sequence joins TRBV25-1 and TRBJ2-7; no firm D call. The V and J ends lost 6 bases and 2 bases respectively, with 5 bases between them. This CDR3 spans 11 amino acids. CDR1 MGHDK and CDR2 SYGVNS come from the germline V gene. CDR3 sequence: CASSRPYEQYV. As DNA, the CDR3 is TGTGCCAGCAGCCGCCCCTACGAGCAGTACGTC.

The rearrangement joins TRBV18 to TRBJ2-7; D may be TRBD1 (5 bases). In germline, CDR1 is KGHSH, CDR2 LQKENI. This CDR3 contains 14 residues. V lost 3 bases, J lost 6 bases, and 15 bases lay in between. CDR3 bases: TGTGCCAGCTCACCGCAGGGCAGGGCTGCCGAGCAGTACTTC. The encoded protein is CASSPQGRAAEQYF.

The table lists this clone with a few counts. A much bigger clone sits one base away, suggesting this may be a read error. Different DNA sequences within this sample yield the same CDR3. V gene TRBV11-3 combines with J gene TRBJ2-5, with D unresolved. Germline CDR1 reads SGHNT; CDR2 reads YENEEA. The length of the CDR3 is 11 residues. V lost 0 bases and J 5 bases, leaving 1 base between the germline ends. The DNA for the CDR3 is TGTGCCAGCAGCTTAGAGGAGACCCAGTACTTC. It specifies CASSLEETQYF.

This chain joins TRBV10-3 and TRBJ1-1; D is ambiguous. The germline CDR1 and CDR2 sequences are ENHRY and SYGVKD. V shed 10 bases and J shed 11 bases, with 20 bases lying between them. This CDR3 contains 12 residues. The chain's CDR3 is CATRLSSGLAFF. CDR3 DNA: TGTGCCACCAGACTCTCAAGCGGGCTGGCTTTCTTT.